A selection of T cell receptor beta chains follows, all from one sample in a study of blood T cell repertoires in COVID-19. The data were produced by immunoSEQ multiplex PCR, yet TCRdb's version contains in-frame clones alone and is incomplete. The sample records 100,000 to 150,000 clones, more than 75% being singletons. The sequenced sample consisted of peripheral blood. The source is a man aged 70 or older with active COVID-19. The CDR3 runs from the conserved cysteine through the conserved F or W. The D gene is left open where the match is weak. A row's size may be missing; if present it is once, few, many or a size class.

>11|-|-|TRBV12-3/TRBV12-4|TRBJ2-5
TGTGCCAGCTCCTTAGAGGAGACCCAGTACTTC
CASSLEETQYF
>14|-|-|TRBV7-8|TRBJ2-7
TGTGCCAGCAGCTTCGACAGGACCATGGACGAGCAGTACTTC
CASSFDRTMDEQYF
>15|TRBD1|-|TRBV5-5|TRBJ1-1
TGTGCCAGCAGCGTTTCGGGACAGGCAAACACTGAAGCTTTCTTT
CASSVSGQANTEAFF
>18|TRBD1|-|TRBV7-2|TRBJ1-6
TGTGCCAGCAGCCTCCTACGATCGGGACAGGGTATCAATTCACCCCTCCACTTT
CASSLLRSGQGINSPLHF
>15|-|-|TRBV6-5|TRBJ1-1
TGTGCCAGCAGGAAGGAGGCAGAAATGAACACTGAAGCTTTCTTT
CASRKEAEMNTEAFF
>14|-|once|TRBV4-1|TRBJ1-4
TGCGCCAGCAGCCCCCCCCGGAGGGAGGAAAAACTGTTTTTT
CASSPPRREEKLFF
>13|-|once|TRBV6-5|TRBJ1-5
TGTGCCAGCAGTCCCGGACGGGGGCAGCCCCAGCATTTT
CASSPGRGQPQHF
>13|-|-|TRBV19|TRBJ1-5
TGTGCCAGTAGTATCGATACAGAGCAGCCCCAGCATTTT
CASSIDTEQPQHF
>15|TRBD1|-|TRBV18|TRBJ1-1
TGTGCCAGCTCGTCGGGACAGACAGGTTACACTGAAGCTTTCTTT
CASSSGQTGYTEAFF
>14|TRBD1|once|TRBV5-6|TRBJ1-2
TGTGCCAGCAGCTTAGGGACAGCCAACTATGGCTACACCTTC
CASSLGTANYGYTF
>15|-|-|TRBV27|TRBJ2-6
TGTGCCAGCAGTCCTGGGAGCTCTGGGGCCAACGTCCTGACTTTC
CASSPGSSGANVLTF
>15|TRBD2|-|TRBV28|TRBJ2-7
TGTGCCAGCAGTCCCTATAGCGGGAGTGGTTACGAGCAGTACTTC
CASSPYSGSGYEQYF
>15|TRBD1|-|TRBV28|TRBJ1-5
TGTGCCAGCAGGCCGACAGGGGAAAGCAATCAGCCCCAGCATTTT
CASRPTGESNQPQHF
>14|-|-|TRBV6-6|TRBJ1-2
TGTGCCAGCAGTTACTCTGCACTTAACTATGGCTACACCTTC
CASSYSALNYGYTF
>13|-|-|TRBV10-1|TRBJ2-4
TGCGCCAGCAGGGGGGACACGCAAAACATTCAGTACTTC
CASRGDTQNIQYF
>14|TRBD2|-|TRBV2|TRBJ2-2
TGTGCCAGCAATGGTCTCGGGGGGTTCGGGGAGCTGTTTTTT
CASNGLGGFGELFF
>14|-|-|TRBV18|TRBJ2-3
TGTGCCAGCTCACCCCCCGAGTCCAGGGATACGCAGTATTTT
CASSPPESRDTQYF
>13|-|-|TRBV29-1|TRBJ2-1
TGCAGCGTTGGGAGGAGCTCCTACAATGAGCAGTTCTTC
CSVGRSSYNEQFF
>15|TRBD1|few|TRBV30|TRBJ1-2
TGTGCCTGGAGTTCACGGACAGGGGTTAACTATGGCTACACCTTC
CAWSSRTGVNYGYTF
>14|-|-|TRBV11-2|TRBJ2-7
TGTGCCAGCAACGATAACGGGGGTAACTACGAGCAGTACTTC
CASNDNGGNYEQYF
>16|-|-|TRBV5-1|TRBJ2-3
TGCGCCAGCAGCCCGACGGGACACCCTAGCACAGATACGCAGTATTTT
CASSPTGHPSTDTQYF
>13|-|-|TRBV5-4|TRBJ1-1
TGTGCCAGCAGCTTGGGGACCCAGGGAGGAGCTTTCTTT
CASSLGTQGGAFF
>13|-|-|TRBV30|TRBJ2-5
TGTGCCTGGAGTGTTAGGGGGACGGAGACCCAGTACTTC
CAWSVRGTETQYF
>18|TRBD1|-|TRBV5-4|TRBJ2-6
TGTGCCAGCAGCTTGGCCGGACAGGGGTTAACTGGGGCCAACGTCCTGACTTTC
CASSLAGQGLTGANVLTF
>18|-|-|TRBV7-3|TRBJ2-3
TGTGCCAGCAGCTTAAATTCGGCGGGGGCAACTAGCACAGATACGCAGTATTTT
CASSLNSAGATSTDTQYF
>15|TRBD2|-|TRBV25-1|TRBJ2-3
TGTGCCAGCAGAGGGACTAGCGGGAGGTTTGATACGCAGTATTTT
CASRGTSGRFDTQYF
>15|TRBD1|-|TRBV18|TRBJ1-5
TGTGCCAGCTCACCCGACAGGGCAAGCAATCAGCCCCAGCATTTT
CASSPDRASNQPQHF
>16|TRBD1|-|TRBV19|TRBJ2-1
TGTGCCAGTAGTACCCCCGAGGACAGGGTTAGCAATGAGCAGTTCTTC
CASSTPEDRVSNEQFF
>19|-|-|TRBV5-1|TRBJ2-7
TGCGCCAGCAGCTTGTGGACCGGGGGACGAACGGGACGCCCTGGGGAGCAGTACTTC
CASSLWTGGRTGRPGEQYF
>15|-|-|TRBV27|TRBJ2-3
TGTGCCAGCAGCTCCGGGGCTAGCGTGACGGATACGCAGTATTTT
CASSSGASVTDTQYF
>13|-|-|TRBV5-1|TRBJ1-2
TGCGCCAGCAGCTTGGAGGGAGGCTATGGCTACACCTTC
CASSLEGGYGYTF
>14|TRBD2|-|TRBV11-3|TRBJ2-5
TGTGCCAGCAGCCCGACTAGCGGGAGCCAGACCCAGTACTTC
CASSPTSGSQTQYF
>16|TRBD2|-|TRBV5-5|TRBJ2-1
TGTGCCAGCAGCTTGGGCCTAGCGGGGGTCTACAATGAGCAGTTCTTC
CASSLGLAGVYNEQFF
>16|TRBD1|once|TRBV28|TRBJ2-5
TGTGCCAGTACCCCTCGACAGGGTAATGGACAAGAGACCCAGTACTTC
CASTPRQGNGQETQYF
>13|-|-|TRBV27|TRBJ1-5
TGTGCCAGCAGTCCCAATAGCAATCAGCCCCAGCATTTT
CASSPNSNQPQHF
>19|TRBD1|-|TRBV7-9|TRBJ1-4
TGTGCCAGCAGCCCTCGCAGGACAGGGCGGCGTTTACTAAATGAAAAACTGTTTTTT
CASSPRRTGRRLLNEKLFF
>17|TRBD2|-|TRBV11-3|TRBJ2-1
TGTGCCAGCAGCTTTTCCTTACTAGCGGGAGGGTGGGATGAGCAGTTCTTC
CASSFSLLAGGWDEQFF